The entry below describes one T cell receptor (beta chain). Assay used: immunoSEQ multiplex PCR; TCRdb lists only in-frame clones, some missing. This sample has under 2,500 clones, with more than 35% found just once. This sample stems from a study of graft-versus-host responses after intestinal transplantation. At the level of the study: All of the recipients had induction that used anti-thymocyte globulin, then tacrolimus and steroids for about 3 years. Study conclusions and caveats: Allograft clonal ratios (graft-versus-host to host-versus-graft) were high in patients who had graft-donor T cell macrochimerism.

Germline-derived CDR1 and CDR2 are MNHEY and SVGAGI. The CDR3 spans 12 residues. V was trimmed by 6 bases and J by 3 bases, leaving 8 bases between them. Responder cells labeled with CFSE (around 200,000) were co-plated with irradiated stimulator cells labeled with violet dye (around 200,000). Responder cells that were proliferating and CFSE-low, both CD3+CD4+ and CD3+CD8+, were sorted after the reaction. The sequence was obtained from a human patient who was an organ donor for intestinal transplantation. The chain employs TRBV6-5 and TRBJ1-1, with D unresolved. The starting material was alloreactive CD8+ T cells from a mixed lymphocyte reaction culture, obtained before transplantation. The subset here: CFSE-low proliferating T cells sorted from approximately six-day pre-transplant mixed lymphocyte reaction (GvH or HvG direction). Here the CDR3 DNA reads TGTGCCAGCAGAGCAGGTTACACTGAAGCTTTCTTT. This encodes CASRAGYTEAFF.